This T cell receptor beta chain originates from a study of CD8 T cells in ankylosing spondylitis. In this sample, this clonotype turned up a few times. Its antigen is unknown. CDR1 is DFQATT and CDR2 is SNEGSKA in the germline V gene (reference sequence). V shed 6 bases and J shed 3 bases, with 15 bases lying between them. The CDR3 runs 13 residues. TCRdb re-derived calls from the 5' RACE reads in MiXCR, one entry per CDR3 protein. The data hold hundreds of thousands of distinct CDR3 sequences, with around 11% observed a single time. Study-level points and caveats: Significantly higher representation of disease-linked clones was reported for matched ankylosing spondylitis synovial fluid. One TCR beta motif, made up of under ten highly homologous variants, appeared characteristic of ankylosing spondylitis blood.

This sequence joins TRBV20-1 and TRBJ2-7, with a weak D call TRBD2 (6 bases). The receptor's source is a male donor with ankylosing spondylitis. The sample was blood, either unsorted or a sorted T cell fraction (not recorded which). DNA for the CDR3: TGCAGTGCGAGCGGGCCGCGATTCTACGAGCAGTACTTC. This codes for CSASGPRFYEQYF.